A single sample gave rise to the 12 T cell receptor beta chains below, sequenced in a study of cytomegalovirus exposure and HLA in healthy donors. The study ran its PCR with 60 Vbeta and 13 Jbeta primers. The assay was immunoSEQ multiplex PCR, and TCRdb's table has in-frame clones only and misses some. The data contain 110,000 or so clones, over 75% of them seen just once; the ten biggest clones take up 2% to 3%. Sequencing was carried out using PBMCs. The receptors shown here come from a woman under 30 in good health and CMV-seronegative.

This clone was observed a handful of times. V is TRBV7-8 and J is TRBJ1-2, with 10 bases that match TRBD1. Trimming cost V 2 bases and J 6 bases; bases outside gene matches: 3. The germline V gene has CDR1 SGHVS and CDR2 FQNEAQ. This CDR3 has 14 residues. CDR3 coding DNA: TGTGCCAGCAGCTTACGGACAGGGGGTGATGGCTACACCTTC. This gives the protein CASSLRTGGDGYTF. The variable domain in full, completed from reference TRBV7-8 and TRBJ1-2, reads GAGVSQSPRYKVAKRGQDVALRCDPISGHVSLFWYQQALGQGPEFLTYFQNEAQLDKSGLPSDRFFAERPEGSVSTLKIQRTQQEDSAVYLCASSLRTGGDGYTFGSGTRLTVV.

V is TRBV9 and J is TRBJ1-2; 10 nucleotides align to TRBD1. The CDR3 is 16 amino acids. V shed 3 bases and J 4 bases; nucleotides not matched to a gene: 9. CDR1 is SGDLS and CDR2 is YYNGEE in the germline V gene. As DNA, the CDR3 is TGTGCCAGCAGCGGAGGGGGGAGACAGGGGGCCTATGGCTACACCTTC. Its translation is CASSGGGRQGAYGYTF.

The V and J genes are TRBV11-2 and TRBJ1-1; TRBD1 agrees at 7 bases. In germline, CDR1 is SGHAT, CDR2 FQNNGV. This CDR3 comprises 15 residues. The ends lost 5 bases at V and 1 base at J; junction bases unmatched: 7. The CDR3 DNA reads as TGTGCCAGCAGCCCAAGACAGGGTCAGAACACTGAAGCTTTCTTT. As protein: CASSPRQGQNTEAFF.

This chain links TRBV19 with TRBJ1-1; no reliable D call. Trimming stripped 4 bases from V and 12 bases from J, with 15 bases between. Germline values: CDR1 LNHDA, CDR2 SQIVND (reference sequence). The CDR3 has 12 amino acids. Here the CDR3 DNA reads TGTGCCAGTAGTAGAGAGGGTGGGCGTTCTTTCTTT. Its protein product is CASSREGGRSFF.

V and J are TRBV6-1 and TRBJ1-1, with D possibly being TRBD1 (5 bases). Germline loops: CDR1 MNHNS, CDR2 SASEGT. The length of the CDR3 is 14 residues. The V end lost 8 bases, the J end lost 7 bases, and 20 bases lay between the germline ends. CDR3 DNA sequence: TGTGCCAGCCGTTCTCGCGCGGGGCTTCTTGAAGCTTTCTTT. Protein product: CASRSRAGLLEAFF.

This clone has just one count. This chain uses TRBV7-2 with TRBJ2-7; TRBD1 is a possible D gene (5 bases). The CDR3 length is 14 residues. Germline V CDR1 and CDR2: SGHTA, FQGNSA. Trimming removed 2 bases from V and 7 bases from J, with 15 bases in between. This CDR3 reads CASSLRQGMGEQYF. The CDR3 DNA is TGTGCCAGCAGCTTAAGGCAGGGAATGGGGGAGCAGTACTTC.

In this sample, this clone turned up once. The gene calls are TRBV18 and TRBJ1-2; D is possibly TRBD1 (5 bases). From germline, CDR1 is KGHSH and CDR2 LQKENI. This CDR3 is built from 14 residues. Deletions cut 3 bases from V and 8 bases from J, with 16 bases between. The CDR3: CASSPAGEPRGYTF. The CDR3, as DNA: TGTGCCAGCTCACCGGCGGGGGAGCCACGGGGCTACACCTTC.

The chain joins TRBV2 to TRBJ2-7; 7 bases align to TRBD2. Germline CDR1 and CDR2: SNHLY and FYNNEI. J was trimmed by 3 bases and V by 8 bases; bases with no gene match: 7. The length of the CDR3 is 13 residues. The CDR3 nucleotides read TGTGCCAGCGGGAGGGGAGCGGACTACGAGCAGTACTTC. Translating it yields CASGRGADYEQYF. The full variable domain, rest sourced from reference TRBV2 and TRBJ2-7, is EPEVTQTPSHQVTQMGQEVILRCVPISNHLYFYWYRQILGQKVEFLVSFYNNEISEKSEIFDDQFSVERPDGSNFTLKIRSTKLEDSAMYFCASGRGADYEQYFGPGTRLTVT.

CDR3 DNA sequence: TGTGCCAGCAGCGCGGTAACGGGTTGGACACGGAACACTGAAGCTTTCTTT. This encodes CASSAVTGWTRNTEAFF. The chain combines TRBV7-2 with TRBJ1-1; possibly TRBD1 for D (5 bases). The V and J ends lost 5 bases and 1 base respectively, with 20 bases between them. The CDR3 totals 17 residues. Germline CDR1 SGHTA, CDR2 FQGNSA.

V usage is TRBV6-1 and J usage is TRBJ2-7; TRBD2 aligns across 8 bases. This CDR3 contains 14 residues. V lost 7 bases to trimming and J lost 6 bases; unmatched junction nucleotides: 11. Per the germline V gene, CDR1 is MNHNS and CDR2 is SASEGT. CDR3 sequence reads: CASNRGGAQVEQYV. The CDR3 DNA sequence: TGTGCCAGCAACCGGGGGGGGGCGCAGGTCGAGCAGTACGTC.

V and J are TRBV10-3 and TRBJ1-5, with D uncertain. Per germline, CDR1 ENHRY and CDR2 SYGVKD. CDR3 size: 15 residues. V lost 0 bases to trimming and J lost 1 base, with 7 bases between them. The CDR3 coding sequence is TGTGCCATCAGTGAGTCGACATCGAGCAATCAGCCCCAGCATTTT. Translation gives CAISESTSSNQPQHF.

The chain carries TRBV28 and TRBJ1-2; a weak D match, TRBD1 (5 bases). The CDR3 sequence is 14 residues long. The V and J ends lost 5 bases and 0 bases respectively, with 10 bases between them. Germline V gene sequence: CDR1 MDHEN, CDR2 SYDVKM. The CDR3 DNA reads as TGTGCCAGCAGTCAGGGATCCCCTAACTATGGCTACACCTTC. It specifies CASSQGSPNYGYTF.